The present T cell receptor beta chain was sequenced within a study of response to subunit inactivated influenza vaccine. The CDR3 extends over 14 amino acids. Germline assignment: CDR1 SGHVS and CDR2 FQNEAQ. V was clipped by 5 bases and J by 1 base, with 12 bases between them. TCRdb used MiXCR to reprocess the RT-PCR reads, holding one entry per CDR3 protein. The table lists 150,000 to 200,000 distinct CDR3 sequences, approximately 12% of them singletons, with approximately 30% in the top ten. This same sample was also part of a study on T cells expressing NK-cell markers. That work contributes: UMI-tagged 5'RACE template switching yielded the TCR beta cDNA.

The clonotype comes from a man aged 50 to 59 who received an inactivated influenza vaccine. This specimen consisted of CD8+ T cells sorted from PBMCs, obtained 11 to 12 days after vaccination. The J gene is TRBJ2-7, the V gene TRBV7-8; D possibly corresponds to TRBD2 (5 bases). CDR3 in DNA: TGTGCCAGCAGCCCGCTGAGGGTGTCCTACGAGCAGTACTTC. This gives the protein CASSPLRVSYEQYF.